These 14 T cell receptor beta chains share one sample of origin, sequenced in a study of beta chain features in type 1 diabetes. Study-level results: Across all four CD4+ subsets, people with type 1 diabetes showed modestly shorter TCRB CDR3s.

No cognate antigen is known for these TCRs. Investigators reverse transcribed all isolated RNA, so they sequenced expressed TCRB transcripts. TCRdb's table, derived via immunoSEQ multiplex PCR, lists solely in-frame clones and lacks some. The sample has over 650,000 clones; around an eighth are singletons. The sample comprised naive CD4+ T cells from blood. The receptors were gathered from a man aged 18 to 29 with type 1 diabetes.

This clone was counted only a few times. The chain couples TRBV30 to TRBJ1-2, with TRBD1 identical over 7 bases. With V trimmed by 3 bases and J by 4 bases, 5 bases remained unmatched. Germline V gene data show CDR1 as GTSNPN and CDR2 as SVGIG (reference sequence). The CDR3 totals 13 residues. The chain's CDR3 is CAWSVTGVYGYTF. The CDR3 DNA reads TGTGCCTGGAGCGTAACAGGGGTCTATGGCTACACCTTC. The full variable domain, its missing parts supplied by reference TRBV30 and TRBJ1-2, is SQTIHQWPATLVQPVGSPLSLECTVEGTSNPNLYWYRQAAGRGLQLLFYSVGIGQISSEVPQNLSASRPQDRQFILSSKKLLLSDSGFYLCAWSVTGVYGYTFGSGTRLTVV.

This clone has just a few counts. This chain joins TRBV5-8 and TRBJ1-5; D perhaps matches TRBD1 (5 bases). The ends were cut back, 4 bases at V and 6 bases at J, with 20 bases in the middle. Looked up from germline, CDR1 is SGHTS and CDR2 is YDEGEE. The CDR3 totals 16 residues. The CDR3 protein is CASSMIGGGDSQPQHF. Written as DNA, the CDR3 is TGTGCCAGCAGCATGATTGGCGGGGGAGATAGTCAGCCCCAGCATTTT.

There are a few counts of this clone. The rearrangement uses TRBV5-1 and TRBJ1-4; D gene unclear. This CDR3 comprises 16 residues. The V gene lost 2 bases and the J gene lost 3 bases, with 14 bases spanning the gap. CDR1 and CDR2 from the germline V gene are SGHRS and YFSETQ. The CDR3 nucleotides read TGCGCCAGCAGCTTATACTCCCGGGCGGCTAATGAAAAACTGTTTTTT. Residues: CASSLYSRAANEKLFF.

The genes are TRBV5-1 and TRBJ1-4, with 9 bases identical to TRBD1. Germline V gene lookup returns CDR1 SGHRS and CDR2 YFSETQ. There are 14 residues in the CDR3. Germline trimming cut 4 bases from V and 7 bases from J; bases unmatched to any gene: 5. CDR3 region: CASSAGQGAEKLFF. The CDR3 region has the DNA TGCGCCAGCAGCGCGGGACAGGGCGCTGAAAAACTGTTTTTT.

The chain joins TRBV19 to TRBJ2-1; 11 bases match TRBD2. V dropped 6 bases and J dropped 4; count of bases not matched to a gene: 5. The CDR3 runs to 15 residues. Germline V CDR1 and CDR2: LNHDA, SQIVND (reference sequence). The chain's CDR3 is CASSKLAGGYNEQFF. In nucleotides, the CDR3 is TGTGCCAGTAGCAAGCTAGCGGGAGGTTACAATGAGCAGTTCTTC. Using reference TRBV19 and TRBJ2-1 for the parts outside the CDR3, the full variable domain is DGGITQSPKYLFRKEGQNVTLSCEQNLNHDAMYWYRQDPGQGLRLIYYSQIVNDFQKGDIAEGYSVSREKKESFPLTVTSAQKNPTAFYLCASSKLAGGYNEQFFGPGTRLTVL.

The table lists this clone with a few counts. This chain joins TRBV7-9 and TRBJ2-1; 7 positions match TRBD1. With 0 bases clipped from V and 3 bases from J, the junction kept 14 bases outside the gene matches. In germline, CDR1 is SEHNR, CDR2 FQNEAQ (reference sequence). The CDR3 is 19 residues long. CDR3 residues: CASSLAPRGKWLIYNEQFF. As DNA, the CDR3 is TGTGCCAGCAGCTTAGCTCCCAGGGGGAAATGGTTAATCTACAATGAGCAGTTCTTC.

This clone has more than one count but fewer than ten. Written as DNA, the CDR3 is TGTGCCAGCAGTGGTGGGGAGTACACTGAAGCTTTCTTT. Translation: CASSGGEYTEAFF. The chain uses TRBV2 and TRBJ1-1, with D uncertain. The CDR3 loop spans 13 amino acids. Trimming stripped 4 bases from V and 3 bases from J, with 9 bases between. Looked up from germline, CDR1 is SNHLY and CDR2 is FYNNEI.

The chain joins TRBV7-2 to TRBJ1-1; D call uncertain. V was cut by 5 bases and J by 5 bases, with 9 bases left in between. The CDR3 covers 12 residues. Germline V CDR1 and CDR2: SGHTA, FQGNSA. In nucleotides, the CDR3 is TGTGCCAGCAGCGCACTCGGGACTGAAGCTTTCTTT. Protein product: CASSALGTEAFF.

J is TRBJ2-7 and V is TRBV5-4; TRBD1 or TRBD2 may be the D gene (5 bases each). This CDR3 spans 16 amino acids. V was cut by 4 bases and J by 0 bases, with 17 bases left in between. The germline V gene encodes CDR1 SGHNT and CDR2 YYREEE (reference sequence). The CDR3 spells CASSPLRGGSSYEQYF. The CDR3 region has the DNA TGTGCCAGCAGCCCTCTACGGGGCGGCAGCTCCTACGAGCAGTACTTC.

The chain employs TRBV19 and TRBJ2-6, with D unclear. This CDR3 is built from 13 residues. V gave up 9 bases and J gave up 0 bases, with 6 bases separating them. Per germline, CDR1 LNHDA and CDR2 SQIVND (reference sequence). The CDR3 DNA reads TGTGCCAGCACCAACTCTGGGGCCAACGTCCTGACTTTC. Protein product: CASTNSGANVLTF.

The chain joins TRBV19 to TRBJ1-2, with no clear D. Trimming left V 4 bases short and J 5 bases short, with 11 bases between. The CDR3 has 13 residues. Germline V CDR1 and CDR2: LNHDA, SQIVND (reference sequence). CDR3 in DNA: TGTGCCAGTAGTACATCCTCGGGGTATGGCTACACCTTC. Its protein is CASSTSSGYGYTF.

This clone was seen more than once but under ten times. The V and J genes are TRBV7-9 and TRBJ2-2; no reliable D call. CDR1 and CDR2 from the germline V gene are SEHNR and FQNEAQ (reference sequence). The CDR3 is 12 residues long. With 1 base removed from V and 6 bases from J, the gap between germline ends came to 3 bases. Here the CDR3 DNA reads TGTGCCAGCAGCTTAGACGCCGGGGAGCTGTTTTTT. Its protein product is CASSLDAGELFF.

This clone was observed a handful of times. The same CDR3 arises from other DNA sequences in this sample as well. In nucleotides, the CDR3 is TGTGCCAGCAGCGTGGGTACTAGCTCCTACAATGAGCAGTTCTTC. This sequence encodes CASSVGTSSYNEQFF. The J gene is TRBJ2-1, the V gene TRBV9; tentatively, D is TRBD2 (5 bases). This CDR3 has 15 amino acids. Germline V lookup: CDR1 SGDLS, CDR2 YYNGEE. Between the trimmed V and J ends, which lost 2 bases and 0 bases, there was a span of 9 bases.

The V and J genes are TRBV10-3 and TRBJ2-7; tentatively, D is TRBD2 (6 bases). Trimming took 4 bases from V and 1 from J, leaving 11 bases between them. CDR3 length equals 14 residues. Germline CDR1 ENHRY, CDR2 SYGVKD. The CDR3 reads CAISGDSGSYEQYF. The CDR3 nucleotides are TGTGCCATCAGTGGGGATAGCGGTTCCTACGAGCAGTACTTC.